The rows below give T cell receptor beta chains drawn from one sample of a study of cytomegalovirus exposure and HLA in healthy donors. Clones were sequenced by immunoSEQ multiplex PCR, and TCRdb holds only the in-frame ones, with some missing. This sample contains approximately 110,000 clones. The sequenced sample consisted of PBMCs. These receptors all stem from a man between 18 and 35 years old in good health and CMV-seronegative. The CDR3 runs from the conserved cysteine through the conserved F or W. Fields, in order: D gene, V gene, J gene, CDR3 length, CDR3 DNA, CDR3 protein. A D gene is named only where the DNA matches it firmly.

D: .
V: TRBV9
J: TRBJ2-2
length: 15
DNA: TGTGCCAGCAGCGTAGTTGGCACGTACACCGGGGAGCTGTTTTTT
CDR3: CASSVVGTYTGELFF

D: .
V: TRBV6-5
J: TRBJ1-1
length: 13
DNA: TGTGCCAGCAGGCTAGTGCGTAACACTGAAGCTTTCTTT
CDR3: CASRLVRNTEAFF

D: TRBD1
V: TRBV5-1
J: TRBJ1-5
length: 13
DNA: TGCGCCAGCAGCTTCAGGGGGAATCAGCCCCAGCATTTT
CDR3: CASSFRGNQPQHF

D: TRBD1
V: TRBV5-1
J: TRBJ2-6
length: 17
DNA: TGCGCCAGCAGCCTGACAGGGCCGCACGGTGGGGCCAACGTCCTGACTTTC
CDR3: CASSLTGPHGGANVLTF

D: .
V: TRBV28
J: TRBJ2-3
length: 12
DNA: TGTGCCAGCACCAGATATCAAGATACGCAGTATTTT
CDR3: CASTRYQDTQYF

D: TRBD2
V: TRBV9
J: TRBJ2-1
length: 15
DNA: TGTGCCAGCAGCGTAGACGTAGCGGGGGGGCGGGAGCAGTTCTTC
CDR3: CASSVDVAGGREQFF

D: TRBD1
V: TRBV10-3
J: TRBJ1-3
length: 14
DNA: TGTGCCATCAGCACAAGGACAGGGGGAAACACCATATATTTT
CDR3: CAISTRTGGNTIYF

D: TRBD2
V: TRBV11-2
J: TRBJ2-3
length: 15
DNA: TGTGCCAGCGGAAATAGCGGGGTTGGTTCTGGGACGCAGTATTTT
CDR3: CASGNSGVGSGTQYF

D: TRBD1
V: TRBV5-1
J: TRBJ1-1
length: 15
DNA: TGCGCCAGCAGCTTGGGACAGGGGGCCGTCGCTGAAGCTTTCTTT
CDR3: CASSLGQGAVAEAFF

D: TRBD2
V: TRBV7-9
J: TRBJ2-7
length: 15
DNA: TGTGCCAGCAGCTTTGTGGGAGGGAGCTCCTACGAGCAGTACTTC
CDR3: CASSFVGGSSYEQYF

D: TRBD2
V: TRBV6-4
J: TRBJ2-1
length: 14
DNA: TGTGCCAGCAGTCCGGGACTAGCCTACAATGAGCAGTTCTTC
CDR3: CASSPGLAYNEQFF

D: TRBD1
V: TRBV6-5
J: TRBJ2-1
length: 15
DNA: TGTGCCAGCAGGCAAACAGGGGGCTCCTACAATGAGCAGTTCTTC
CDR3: CASRQTGGSYNEQFF

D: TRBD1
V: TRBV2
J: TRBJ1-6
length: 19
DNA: TGTGCCAGCAGTGACCCAGCTCCGGTTGGACAGGGCGTCAATTCACCCCTCCACTTT
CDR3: CASSDPAPVGQGVNSPLHF

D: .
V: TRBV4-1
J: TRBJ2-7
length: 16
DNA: TGCGCCAGCAGCCAAGATGAGGTGGGGAGCGCCTACGAGCAGTACTTC
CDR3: CASSQDEVGSAYEQYF

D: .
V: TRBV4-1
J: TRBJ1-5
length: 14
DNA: TGCGCCAGCAGCCAGGCCTGGGGGGATCAGCCCCAGCATTTT
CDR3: CASSQAWGDQPQHF

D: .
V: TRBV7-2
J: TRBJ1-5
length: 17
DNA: TGTGCCAGCAGCCGCCGGGGGAATAGGGGAGGGAGTCAGCCCCAGCATTTT
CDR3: CASSRRGNRGGSQPQHF

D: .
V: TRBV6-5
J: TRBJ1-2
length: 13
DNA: TGTGCCAGCGGGGCGGTTCCTAACTATGGCTACACCTTC
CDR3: CASGAVPNYGYTF

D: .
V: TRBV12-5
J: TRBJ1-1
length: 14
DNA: TGTGCTAGTGGGCTCGGGACAAAGGGCACTGAAGCTTTCTTT
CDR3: CASGLGTKGTEAFF